The rows below give T cell receptor beta chains drawn from one sample of a study of siplizumab effects on memory and regulatory T cells. TCRdb's copy holds only in-frame clones and misses some; the assay was immunoSEQ multiplex PCR. The sample includes 85,000 to 130,000 clones, around 92% of them seen just once. Sequenced input: Tregs sorted from blood. Every receptor here comes from a human donor in good health. The CDR3 runs from the conserved cysteine through the conserved F or W. The D gene is left open where the match is weak. Expanded clones are given a class, and other clones once, few, many or no size at all.

j_call: TRBJ2-5
clone_size: -
d_call: TRBD2
cdr3_length: 16
v_call: TRBV10-3
cdr3_aa: CAISEGLGGSPETQYF
cdr3_nt: TGTGCCATCAGTGAGGGTTTGGGCGGGAGTCCGGAGACCCAGTACTTC

j_call: TRBJ1-4
clone_size: -
d_call: TRBD1
cdr3_length: 17
v_call: TRBV18
cdr3_aa: CASSPLQGGLSNEKLFF
cdr3_nt: TGTGCCAGCTCACCCCTTCAGGGGGGTCTGTCTAATGAAAAACTGTTTTTT

j_call: TRBJ1-5
clone_size: -
d_call: -
cdr3_length: 17
v_call: TRBV28
cdr3_aa: CASSLLAGGLGNQPQHF
cdr3_nt: TGTGCCAGCAGTTTATTGGCGGGGGGCTTAGGCAATCAGCCCCAGCATTTT

j_call: TRBJ1-4
clone_size: -
d_call: -
cdr3_length: 13
v_call: TRBV7-9
cdr3_aa: CAGGGAVSEKLFF
cdr3_nt: TGTGCCGGAGGAGGGGCGGTTAGTGAAAAACTGTTTTTT

j_call: TRBJ2-1
clone_size: -
d_call: TRBD2
cdr3_length: 16
v_call: TRBV7-9
cdr3_aa: CASSPAGGFALNEQFF
cdr3_nt: TGTGCCAGCAGCCCTGCGGGGGGCTTCGCCTTGAATGAGCAGTTCTTC

j_call: TRBJ2-1
clone_size: -
d_call: TRBD2
cdr3_length: 15
v_call: TRBV10-2
cdr3_aa: CASRRLAGGYNEQFF
cdr3_nt: TGCGCCAGCAGAAGACTAGCGGGAGGTTACAATGAGCAGTTCTTC

j_call: TRBJ1-2
clone_size: -
d_call: -
cdr3_length: 15
v_call: TRBV2
cdr3_aa: CASREIGLPNYGYTF
cdr3_nt: TGTGCCAGCAGAGAAATAGGACTTCCTAACTATGGCTACACCTTC

j_call: TRBJ1-2
clone_size: -
d_call: -
cdr3_length: 13
v_call: TRBV6-1
cdr3_aa: CASSRQANYGYTF
cdr3_nt: TGTGCCAGCAGTAGACAGGCTAACTATGGCTACACCTTC

j_call: TRBJ1-1
clone_size: -
d_call: -
cdr3_length: 12
v_call: TRBV7-8
cdr3_aa: CASSLAGWDAFF
cdr3_nt: TGTGCCAGCAGCTTAGCGGGGTGGGATGCTTTCTTT

j_call: TRBJ1-4
clone_size: once
d_call: -
cdr3_length: 15
v_call: TRBV6-5
cdr3_aa: CASTPGQGRYEKLFF
cdr3_nt: TGTGCCAGCACCCCGGGGCAGGGCCGATATGAAAAACTGTTTTTT

j_call: TRBJ1-5
clone_size: -
d_call: -
cdr3_length: 13
v_call: TRBV21-1
cdr3_aa: CASSKAGGQPQHF
cdr3_nt: TGTGCCAGCAGCAAAGCGGGGGGCCAGCCCCAGCATTTT

j_call: TRBJ2-1
clone_size: -
d_call: -
cdr3_length: 15
v_call: TRBV7-2
cdr3_aa: CASSLLESSYNEQFF
cdr3_nt: TGTGCCAGCAGTTTACTAGAGAGCTCCTACAATGAGCAGTTCTTC

j_call: TRBJ2-3
clone_size: -
d_call: -
cdr3_length: 18
v_call: TRBV28
cdr3_aa: CASSLLPPGPTSTDTQYF
cdr3_nt: TGTGCCAGCAGTTTATTACCCCCCGGACCCACGAGCACAGATACGCAGTATTTT

j_call: TRBJ2-7
clone_size: -
d_call: -
cdr3_length: 14
v_call: TRBV7-9
cdr3_aa: CASSLDSGFSEQYF
cdr3_nt: TGTGCCAGCAGCTTGGACTCAGGGTTCTCCGAGCAGTACTTC

j_call: TRBJ2-7
clone_size: -
d_call: TRBD1
cdr3_length: 13
v_call: TRBV6-1
cdr3_aa: CASSVTGQGNQYF
cdr3_nt: TGTGCCAGCAGTGTCACTGGACAGGGTAATCAGTACTTC

j_call: TRBJ2-7
clone_size: medium-sized
d_call: -
cdr3_length: 13
v_call: TRBV6-6
cdr3_aa: CASSYPDTREQYF
cdr3_nt: TGTGCCAGCAGTTACCCTGATACGCGGGAGCAGTACTTC

j_call: TRBJ2-5
clone_size: -
d_call: -
cdr3_length: 13
v_call: TRBV29-1
cdr3_aa: CSVSRSGVGTQYF
cdr3_nt: TGCAGCGTCTCTCGTTCGGGAGTCGGGACCCAGTACTTC

j_call: TRBJ2-2
clone_size: -
d_call: TRBD2
cdr3_length: 16
v_call: TRBV5-4
cdr3_aa: CASSRSGEISTGELFF
cdr3_nt: TGTGCCAGCAGCCGTAGCGGGGAGATCAGTACCGGGGAGCTGTTTTTT

j_call: TRBJ2-5
clone_size: -
d_call: -
cdr3_length: 13
v_call: TRBV5-1
cdr3_aa: CASSSPNKETQYF
cdr3_nt: TGCGCCAGCAGCTCGCCGAACAAAGAGACCCAGTACTTC

j_call: TRBJ2-3
clone_size: -
d_call: -
cdr3_length: 14
v_call: TRBV2
cdr3_aa: CASSSRVSTDTQYF
cdr3_nt: TGTGCCAGCAGTTCCAGGGTTAGCACAGATACGCAGTATTTT

j_call: TRBJ2-7
clone_size: -
d_call: TRBD1
cdr3_length: 17
v_call: TRBV28
cdr3_aa: CASSRTGGGPSSWEQYF
cdr3_nt: TGTGCCAGCAGCAGAACAGGGGGCGGCCCATCTAGTTGGGAGCAGTACTTC

j_call: TRBJ2-3
clone_size: -
d_call: -
cdr3_length: 15
v_call: TRBV21-1
cdr3_aa: CAPGGGVYSTDTQYF
cdr3_nt: TGTGCCCCCGGAGGGGGAGTATATAGTACAGATACGCAGTATTTT

j_call: TRBJ2-2
clone_size: once
d_call: TRBD2
cdr3_length: 16
v_call: TRBV15
cdr3_aa: CATSRDLMGGTGELFF
cdr3_nt: TGTGCCACCAGCAGAGATTTGATGGGAGGGACCGGGGAGCTGTTTTTT

j_call: TRBJ2-7
clone_size: -
d_call: -
cdr3_length: 15
v_call: TRBV27
cdr3_aa: CASSQRPESSYEQYF
cdr3_nt: TGTGCCAGCAGTCAAAGACCGGAGAGCTCCTACGAGCAGTACTTC

j_call: TRBJ2-1
clone_size: -
d_call: -
cdr3_length: 14
v_call: TRBV5-1
cdr3_aa: CASSLESFYNEQFF
cdr3_nt: TGCGCCAGCAGCTTGGAGAGCTTTTACAATGAGCAGTTCTTC

j_call: TRBJ2-2
clone_size: -
d_call: TRBD2
cdr3_length: 17
v_call: TRBV5-1
cdr3_aa: CASSLASGGRAFGELFF
cdr3_nt: TGCGCCAGCAGCTTGGCCTCTGGCGGGAGGGCCTTCGGGGAGCTGTTTTTT

j_call: TRBJ2-4
clone_size: -
d_call: -
cdr3_length: 16
v_call: TRBV21-1
cdr3_aa: CASSQRDSLPKNIQYF
cdr3_nt: TGTGCCAGCAGCCAAAGGGACAGTCTACCAAAAAACATTCAGTACTTC

j_call: TRBJ1-3
clone_size: -
d_call: -
cdr3_length: 16
v_call: TRBV5-6
cdr3_aa: CASSLALGTGRNTIYF
cdr3_nt: TGTGCCAGCAGCTTGGCACTTGGGACGGGTCGAAACACCATATATTTT

j_call: TRBJ2-1
clone_size: once
d_call: TRBD2
cdr3_length: 14
v_call: TRBV6-1
cdr3_aa: CAAGTSGKVNEQFF
cdr3_nt: TGTGCCGCTGGCACTAGCGGGAAGGTCAATGAGCAGTTCTTC

j_call: TRBJ1-5
clone_size: -
d_call: -
cdr3_length: 18
v_call: TRBV12-1
cdr3_aa: CASSFQVLQGGSNQPQHF
cdr3_nt: TGTGCCAGCAGCTTCCAGGTGCTACAGGGGGGAAGCAATCAGCCCCAGCATTTT

j_call: TRBJ2-7
clone_size: -
d_call: -
cdr3_length: 15
v_call: TRBV7-3
cdr3_aa: CASSLSGQRDYEQYF
cdr3_nt: TGTGCCAGCAGCTTAAGTGGACAGCGAGACTACGAGCAGTACTTC

j_call: TRBJ2-1
clone_size: -
d_call: -
cdr3_length: 15
v_call: TRBV4-1
cdr3_aa: CASSQAIQKLWEQFF
cdr3_nt: TGCGCCAGCAGCCAAGCAATTCAAAAGTTATGGGAGCAGTTCTTC

j_call: TRBJ2-3
clone_size: -
d_call: -
cdr3_length: 12
v_call: TRBV6-4
cdr3_aa: CASSAGTDTQYF
cdr3_nt: TGTGCCAGCTCGGCGGGGACAGATACGCAGTATTTT

j_call: TRBJ2-2
clone_size: -
d_call: -
cdr3_length: 18
v_call: TRBV15
cdr3_aa: CATSRDLGGNQNTGELFF
cdr3_nt: TGTGCCACCAGCAGAGATCTGGGTGGGAACCAGAACACCGGGGAGCTGTTTTTT

j_call: TRBJ2-7
clone_size: -
d_call: -
cdr3_length: 14
v_call: TRBV19
cdr3_aa: CASSIGPGAYEQYF
cdr3_nt: TGTGCCAGTAGTATAGGTCCAGGCGCCTACGAGCAGTACTTC

j_call: TRBJ1-5
clone_size: -
d_call: -
cdr3_length: 14
v_call: TRBV28
cdr3_aa: CASSFRGRGQPQHF
cdr3_nt: TGTGCCAGCAGTTTTAGGGGCCGGGGTCAGCCCCAGCATTTT

j_call: TRBJ1-5
clone_size: -
d_call: TRBD1
cdr3_length: 15
v_call: TRBV6-6
cdr3_aa: CASSYTDRVNQPQHF
cdr3_nt: TGTGCCAGCAGTTACACCGACAGGGTAAACCAGCCCCAGCATTTT

j_call: TRBJ2-7
clone_size: few
d_call: -
cdr3_length: 15
v_call: TRBV9
cdr3_aa: CASSVATGQDYEQYF
cdr3_nt: TGTGCCAGCAGCGTAGCTACCGGCCAGGACTACGAGCAGTACTTC

j_call: TRBJ1-1
clone_size: -
d_call: -
cdr3_length: 14
v_call: TRBV7-9
cdr3_aa: CASSTQQMNTEAFF
cdr3_nt: TGTGCCAGCAGCACGCAACAGATGAACACTGAAGCTTTCTTT

j_call: TRBJ2-7
clone_size: -
d_call: -
cdr3_length: 13
v_call: TRBV5-1
cdr3_aa: CASSLVLNDEQYF
cdr3_nt: TGCGCCAGCAGCTTGGTCCTCAACGACGAGCAGTACTTC

j_call: TRBJ2-7
clone_size: -
d_call: -
cdr3_length: 14
v_call: TRBV19
cdr3_aa: CASNNRHRRTYWYF
cdr3_nt: TGTGCCAGTAATAACCGGCACAGACGAACATATTGGTACTTC

j_call: TRBJ2-5
clone_size: -
d_call: TRBD2
cdr3_length: 17
v_call: TRBV7-9
cdr3_aa: CASSSPRLAGELKTQYF
cdr3_nt: TGTGCCAGCAGCTCCCCAAGACTAGCGGGAGAGCTCAAGACCCAGTACTTC

j_call: TRBJ1-5
clone_size: -
d_call: TRBD1
cdr3_length: 14
v_call: TRBV2
cdr3_aa: CASSGQGMGQPQHF
cdr3_nt: TGTGCCAGCAGTGGACAGGGAATGGGACAGCCCCAGCATTTT

j_call: TRBJ2-3
clone_size: -
d_call: TRBD2
cdr3_length: 15
v_call: TRBV7-3
cdr3_aa: CASSLRGGTTDTQYF
cdr3_nt: TGTGCCAGCAGCTTACGGGGGGGAACCACAGATACGCAGTATTTT

j_call: TRBJ2-1
clone_size: -
d_call: TRBD2
cdr3_length: 18
v_call: TRBV19
cdr3_aa: CASSVYPGTSGRKNEQFF
cdr3_nt: TGTGCCAGTAGTGTCTACCCCGGGACTAGCGGGAGGAAAAATGAGCAGTTCTTC

j_call: TRBJ1-2
clone_size: -
d_call: -
cdr3_length: 13
v_call: TRBV9
cdr3_aa: CASSVEGPYGYTF
cdr3_nt: TGTGCCAGCAGCGTAGAAGGGCCCTATGGCTACACCTTC